Presented here are 15 T cell receptor beta chains from one specimen sequenced in a study of regulatory T cells in long-lasting Graves disease. In building TCR beta libraries, iRepertoire HTBI primers were used together with Arm-PCR of CDR3 regions. Each CDR3 protein is one row after TCRdb ran MiXCR on the multiplex PCR reads. The sample yields 400,000 to 450,000 distinct CDR3 sequences, around 24% seen once. Time point meaning: persistent/refractory GD, antithyroid drugs over 5 years with positive TRAb. RNA from PBMCs was the source of the TCR library. The source was peripheral blood mononuclear cells (PBMCs), collected when the disease was refractory, from a patient treated with antithyroid drugs. The receptors stem from a female donor with Graves disease.

As to this clonotype: A much bigger clone sits one base away, suggesting this may be a read error. The chain is built from TRBV13 and TRBJ1-4; TRBD1 might be the D (5 bases). CDR3 length: 14 amino acids. Trimming left V 11 bases short and J 3 bases short, with 16 bases between. The germline gives CDR1 PRHDT, CDR2 FYEKMQ (reference sequence). This CDR3 is CAGRKGLPNEKLFF. As DNA, the CDR3 is TGTGCCGGCCGCAAGGGACTGCCTAATGAAAAACTGTTTTTT.

The sample holds a few counts of this clonotype. This chain joins TRBV30 and TRBJ1-4, with no clear D. Germline V CDR1 and CDR2: GTSNPN, SVGIG (reference sequence). V was trimmed by 0 bases and J by 8 bases, leaving 13 bases between them. CDR3 length: 14 amino acids. Here the CDR3 DNA reads TGTGCCTGGAGTGTACGGGCAGAGTGGGAAAAACTGTTTTTT. This gives the protein CAWSVRAEWEKLFF.

In its sample, this clonotype was seen a few times. This chain connects TRBV10-3 to TRBJ2-7; D not resolved. V lost 6 bases and J lost 0, with 6 bases in between. The germline CDR1 and CDR2 sequences are ENHRY and SYGVKD. The CDR3 has 12 amino acids. The CDR3 DNA follows: TGTGCCATCAGCTCCCCCTCCTACGAGCAGTACTTC. This gives the protein CAISSPSYEQYF.

This clonotype has only a few counts. The chain links TRBV20-1 to TRBJ1-2; D remains ambiguous. Per the germline V gene, CDR1 is DFQATT and CDR2 is SNEGSKA (reference sequence). The CDR3 totals 14 residues. V lost 0 bases and J 2 bases, leaving 10 bases between the germline ends. This CDR3 is CSARDVGRNYGYTF. The CDR3 DNA reads as TGCAGTGCTAGAGACGTCGGGAGGAACTATGGCTACACCTTC.

This clonotype was found many times. This chain uses TRBV7-2 with TRBJ2-6; weak D call: TRBD2 (6 bases). CDR1 SGHTA and CDR2 FQGNSA come from the germline V gene. This CDR3 region has 19 residues. Trimming left V 1 base short and J 0 bases short, with 16 bases between. The CDR3 sequence is CASSLVRERASSGANVLTF. The CDR3 DNA reads TGTGCCAGCAGCTTAGTTCGGGAGCGTGCCAGCTCTGGGGCCAACGTCCTGACTTTC.

This clonotype was detected many times. The chain employs TRBV7-2 and TRBJ1-1; D not resolved. Looked up from germline, CDR1 is SGHTA and CDR2 is FQGNSA. The CDR3 has 14 amino acids. V was pared by 1 base and J by 1 base, with 7 bases between. The DNA of the CDR3 is TGTGCCAGCAGCTTAGGGCGGAAGAACACTGAAGCTTTCTTT. Translation gives CASSLGRKNTEAFF.

This clonotype has ten or more counts. The chain is built from TRBV12-3 or TRBV12-4 and TRBJ2-2, with TRBD1 matching over 7 bases. Losses at the gene ends were 3 bases for V and 4 bases for J; bases not matched to a gene: 2. This CDR3 spans 14 amino acids. This chain's CDR3 is CASSLGQTTGELFF. The CDR3 nucleotides are TGTGCCAGCAGTTTGGGACAGACCACCGGGGAGCTGTTTTTT.

This clonotype was counted at least ten times. The V gene is TRBV11-2, the J gene TRBJ2-7, with TRBD2 matching over 9 bases. The CDR3 runs to 16 residues. J gave up 3 bases and V 1 base, and 7 bases lay outside the gene matches. Looked up from germline, CDR1 is SGHAT and CDR2 is FQNNGV. CDR3 DNA: TGTGCCAGCAGCTTAGTCGGGTCTAGCGGGAACTACGAGCAGTACTTC. This translates into CASSLVGSSGNYEQYF. The full variable domain, its missing parts supplied by reference TRBV11-2 and TRBJ2-7, is EAGVAQSPRYKIIEKRQSVAFWCNPISGHATLYWYQQILGQGPKLLIQFQNNGVVDDSQLPKDRFSAERLKGVDSTLKIQPAKLEDSAVYLCASSLVGSSGNYEQYFGPGTRLTVT.

This clonotype was counted a few times. The rearrangement joins TRBV30 to TRBJ2-5, with D possibly matching TRBD1 (6 bases). CDR3 length: 12 residues. Germline V gives CDR1 GTSNPN, CDR2 SVGIG (reference sequence). V was pared by 4 bases and J by 13 bases, with 19 bases between. The chain's CDR3 is CAWTSLGTPAYF. CDR3 coding DNA: TGTGCCTGGACCTCCCTGGGGACACCGGCGTACTTC.

The sample holds many counts of this clonotype. The chain joins TRBV6-1 to TRBJ2-7; D may be TRBD2 (7 bases). Trimming left V 7 bases short and J 2 bases short, with 15 bases between. CDR3 size: 14 residues. Germline V gene lookup returns CDR1 MNHNS and CDR2 SASEGT. The CDR3 spells CASTRGGGPYEQYF. The CDR3 nucleotides read TGTGCCAGCACTCGGGGAGGGGGGCCCTACGAGCAGTACTTC.

The CDR3 is CASSSDGYNSPLHF. In nucleotides, the CDR3 is TGTGCCAGCAGCAGCGACGGATATAATTCACCCCTCCACTTT. This chain links TRBV9 with TRBJ1-6; the D is unclear. Between the trimmed V and J ends, which lost 4 bases and 4 bases, there was a span of 9 bases. The CDR3 totals 14 residues. Germline loops: CDR1 SGDLS, CDR2 YYNGEE.

The genes are TRBV7-9 and TRBJ2-5; 8 bases match TRBD1. The CDR3 sequence is 13 residues long. CDR1 is SEHNR, CDR2 FQNEAQ, per germline (reference sequence). Trimming took 5 bases from V and 3 from J; bases not matched to a gene: 2. In nucleotides, the CDR3 is TGTGCCAGCAGCGAGGGACAGGAAGAGACCCAGTACTTC. Translation: CASSEGQEETQYF.

The J gene is TRBJ1-5, the V gene TRBV7-9; D is possibly TRBD1 (6 bases). Germline lookup yields CDR1 SEHNR and CDR2 FQNEAQ (reference sequence). CDR3 length: 14 amino acids. V was pared by 4 bases and J by 3 bases, with 10 bases between. In DNA, the CDR3 is TGTGCCAGCAGCTATACAGGGCTCAATCAGCCCCAGCATTTT. Protein sequence: CASSYTGLNQPQHF.

This clonotype was recorded at least ten times. The genes are TRBV2 and TRBJ2-7, with D perhaps TRBD1 (6 bases). Germline values: CDR1 SNHLY, CDR2 FYNNEI. CDR3 length: 15 amino acids. V shed 3 bases and J shed 5 bases, with 17 bases lying between them. CDR3 region: CASSDIGQGKDEQYF. CDR3 DNA: TGTGCCAGCAGTGATATCGGGCAGGGGAAGGACGAGCAGTACTTC.

This clonotype was observed a few times. The chain combines TRBV11-2 with TRBJ2-7; D unresolved. The V and J ends lost 1 base and 2 bases respectively, with 12 bases between them. This CDR3 is built from 15 residues. Germline V lookup: CDR1 SGHAT, CDR2 FQNNGV. The DNA for the CDR3 is TGTGCCAGCAGCTTAGTTTCACCAGGCACCTACGAGCAGTACTTC. Translating gives CASSLVSPGTYEQYF.